This is a list of T cell receptor beta chains from one sample in a study of cytomegalovirus exposure and HLA in healthy donors. The method was immunoSEQ multiplex PCR; TCRdb's version includes in-frame clones alone and lacks a portion of them. The sample carries around 160,000 clones, approximately 78% recorded once. Sample: PBMCs. The receptors stem from a man between 35 and 55 years old in good health and CMV-seropositive. CDR3s include the opening cysteine and the closing phenylalanine or tryptophan. Fields, in order: D gene, clone size, V gene, J gene, CDR3 DNA, CDR3 protein. A D gene is named only where the DNA matches it firmly. Some rows mark clone size as missing; the rest say once, few, many or name a class of expanded clone.

d_gene: .
abundance: once
v_gene: TRBV5-5
j_gene: TRBJ2-3
CDR3nt: TGTGCCAGCAGCTTGGTTCAAGATACGCAGTATTTT
CDR3aa: CASSLVQDTQYF

d_gene: TRBD1
abundance: .
v_gene: TRBV10-3
j_gene: TRBJ2-1
CDR3nt: TGTGCCATCAAACCGGGACAGGGGTACAATGAGCAGTTCTTC
CDR3aa: CAIKPGQGYNEQFF

d_gene: .
abundance: .
v_gene: TRBV18
j_gene: TRBJ1-2
CDR3nt: TGTGCCAGCTCAGAAGACACGGGAGGGTATGGCTACACCTTC
CDR3aa: CASSEDTGGYGYTF

d_gene: .
abundance: .
v_gene: TRBV7-5
j_gene: TRBJ2-1
CDR3nt: TGTGTCAGAAGAGCTAGCGGGGTCAATGAGCAGTTCTTC
CDR3aa: CVRRASGVNEQFF

d_gene: TRBD1
abundance: .
v_gene: TRBV30
j_gene: TRBJ1-1
CDR3nt: TGTGCCTGGAGCAACGGGGACAGGGAAGCTTTCTTT
CDR3aa: CAWSNGDREAFF

d_gene: TRBD2
abundance: once
v_gene: TRBV19
j_gene: TRBJ2-5
CDR3nt: TGTGCCAGTAGCAAGGGAGTAGCGGGCCCTCAAGAGACCCAGTACTTC
CDR3aa: CASSKGVAGPQETQYF

d_gene: .
abundance: .
v_gene: TRBV10-1
j_gene: TRBJ2-7
CDR3nt: TGCGCCAGCAGCACTAGCTCCTACGAGCAGTACTTC
CDR3aa: CASSTSSYEQYF

d_gene: .
abundance: few
v_gene: TRBV18
j_gene: TRBJ1-5
CDR3nt: TGTGCCAGCTCACCGGGGGGGCTAGGCCAGCCCCAGCATTTT
CDR3aa: CASSPGGLGQPQHF

d_gene: TRBD2
abundance: .
v_gene: TRBV7-3
j_gene: TRBJ2-2
CDR3nt: TGTGCCAGCAGCCCCAGCGGGGCGAACACCGGGGAGCTGTTTTTT
CDR3aa: CASSPSGANTGELFF

d_gene: .
abundance: .
v_gene: TRBV21-1
j_gene: TRBJ1-3
CDR3nt: TGTGCCAGCAGCAGCCGGGATTATGGTGGAAACACCATATATTTT
CDR3aa: CASSSRDYGGNTIYF

d_gene: .
abundance: .
v_gene: TRBV9
j_gene: TRBJ1-1
CDR3nt: TGTGCCAGCAGCCCCTCCGAGACACCTTACACTGAAGCTTTCTTT
CDR3aa: CASSPSETPYTEAFF

d_gene: TRBD1
abundance: few
v_gene: TRBV11-1
j_gene: TRBJ2-7
CDR3nt: TGTGCCAGCAGCTTAGCAGGGACAGAATACGAGCAGTACTTC
CDR3aa: CASSLAGTEYEQYF

d_gene: TRBD2
abundance: .
v_gene: TRBV29-1
j_gene: TRBJ2-1
CDR3nt: TGCAGCGTTGAAGAGCTAGCGGGAAGCGAGCAGTTCTTC
CDR3aa: CSVEELAGSEQFF

d_gene: .
abundance: .
v_gene: TRBV7-9
j_gene: TRBJ1-6
CDR3nt: TGTGCCAGCAGCTCCCAAGTCGGCGGGTTTTCGCCCCTCCACTTT
CDR3aa: CASSSQVGGFSPLHF

d_gene: TRBD2
abundance: .
v_gene: TRBV11-3
j_gene: TRBJ2-1
CDR3nt: TGTGCCAGCAGCTTAGGGGCTAGCGGGAGTCAAAATGAGCAGTTCTTC
CDR3aa: CASSLGASGSQNEQFF

d_gene: .
abundance: .
v_gene: TRBV7-2
j_gene: TRBJ2-7
CDR3nt: TGTGCCAGCAGTCAGGGGCCGAGCTCCTACGAGCAGTACTTC
CDR3aa: CASSQGPSSYEQYF

d_gene: TRBD1
abundance: .
v_gene: TRBV5-1
j_gene: TRBJ1-2
CDR3nt: TGCGCCAGCAGACAGGGGACTGCCTATGGCTACACCTTC
CDR3aa: CASRQGTAYGYTF

d_gene: TRBD1
abundance: .
v_gene: TRBV10-2
j_gene: TRBJ2-7
CDR3nt: TGCGCCAGCAGCCAGCCCCCTGGGACAGGGGTGGGCGAGCAGTACTTC
CDR3aa: CASSQPPGTGVGEQYF

d_gene: .
abundance: .
v_gene: TRBV18
j_gene: TRBJ2-5
CDR3nt: TGTGCCAGCTCACCCCGGGAGCAAGAGACCCAGTACTTC
CDR3aa: CASSPREQETQYF

d_gene: TRBD2
abundance: .
v_gene: TRBV30
j_gene: TRBJ2-7
CDR3nt: TGTGCCTGGACGGGCGCTAGCGGGGCCCTGGGCGAGCAGTACTTC
CDR3aa: CAWTGASGALGEQYF

d_gene: .
abundance: .
v_gene: TRBV28
j_gene: TRBJ2-3
CDR3nt: TGTGCCAGCAGTTTCTCTGGGGCCGGCACAGATACGCAGTATTTT
CDR3aa: CASSFSGAGTDTQYF

d_gene: TRBD1
abundance: .
v_gene: TRBV5-1
j_gene: TRBJ1-5
CDR3nt: TGCGCCAGCAGCGAGGGACAGGGGGCGGCAAATCAGCCCCAGCATTTT
CDR3aa: CASSEGQGAANQPQHF

d_gene: .
abundance: .
v_gene: TRBV6-5
j_gene: TRBJ2-7
CDR3nt: TGTGCCAGCAGTTACAGCTCGGCGGGCTACGAGCAGTACTTC
CDR3aa: CASSYSSAGYEQYF

d_gene: .
abundance: .
v_gene: TRBV7-6
j_gene: TRBJ2-3
CDR3nt: TGTGCCAGCAGCTCAGAGGGGGTTTTGACAGATACGCAGTATTTT
CDR3aa: CASSSEGVLTDTQYF

d_gene: TRBD1
abundance: .
v_gene: TRBV7-3
j_gene: TRBJ1-1
CDR3nt: TGTGCCAGCAGCTTAGGTCCTGTAGGGACAGTTTCGAACACTGAAGCTTTCTTT
CDR3aa: CASSLGPVGTVSNTEAFF

d_gene: TRBD1
abundance: .
v_gene: TRBV2
j_gene: TRBJ2-7
CDR3nt: TGTGCCAGCCAGGAAATTGGGACAGGGGGCGGCGAGCAGTACTTC
CDR3aa: CASQEIGTGGGEQYF

d_gene: .
abundance: .
v_gene: TRBV5-4
j_gene: TRBJ2-1
CDR3nt: TGTGCCAGCAGCTTGGTTGCGGACTCCTACAATGAGCAGTTCTTC
CDR3aa: CASSLVADSYNEQFF

d_gene: TRBD1
abundance: .
v_gene: TRBV27
j_gene: TRBJ1-5
CDR3nt: TGTGCCAGCAGGCCAGGGGGGTTCAATCAGCCCCAGCATTTT
CDR3aa: CASRPGGFNQPQHF